The subject of this entry is one T cell receptor (beta chain). What it binds is unknown. The CDR3 carries no conserved terminal phenylalanine or tryptophan, so it likely arises from a read error. The DNA is omitted, as the CDR3 cannot be located on it reliably, and the CDR3 follows TCRdb's listing. The sample originates from a study of tumor-infiltrating lymphocytes in primary liver carcinoma. Study as a whole: Tumor staging was T1-T3 N0M0; sizes spanned roughly 4 to 11 cm across. Read depth, roughly 3.5 to 8 million productive TCRbeta reads, did not differ significantly between tissues. Notes on the study in general: The study found tumor-adjacent and tumor-blood pairs overlapped less than tumor region pairs. Tumor tissue displayed a significantly greater top-250-clone fraction than blood (p = 0.039).

The source material, roughly 18-33 mg of unsorted bulk tissue, was used to co-extract RNA and DNA. Germline assignment: CDR1 SGHAT and CDR2 FQNNGV. The CDR3 totals 13 residues, both ends included. Total RNA amounting to around 530 ng was the source from which TCR beta cDNA was made with a constant-region primer. ARM-PCR, slightly modified, supplied the TCR beta libraries through three nested multiplex PCR rounds. Running about 11 cycles apiece, the first two PCR rounds relied on TRBV1-TRBV30 forward primers together with a C-beta reverse primer. Via MiXCR, TCRdb re-called the multiplex PCR reads, giving one row per CDR3 protein. This table holds about 64,000 distinct CDR3 sequences, about 71% found once.

The rearrangement joins TRBV11-2 to TRBJ2-7. The sample consisted of liver tumor tissue from sampling region 4. As for subset: tumor region T4, right-lateral pole. The sequence was collected from a middle-aged man with primary liver carcinoma and hepatitis B virus infection. The CDR3 here is CASSSRSAYKQYY.